The 13 T cell receptor beta chains reported below all come from one sample, sequenced in a study of vaccination and CD4 T cells after COVID-19. The treatment was: approximately nine-day PBMC culture with coronavirus spike peptide pools or control peptides (ViraFEST assay). Their antigen targets remain unknown. Sequencing of the DNA from cultured CD4+ T cells was carried out with the Oncomine TCR Beta short-read assay. TCRdb itself ran the PCR reads through MiXCR, one entry per CDR3 protein. The sample lists around 10,000 distinct CDR3 sequences, approximately 60% occurring once. The sequencing sample was made of CD4+ T cells from blood, cultured in vitro. The receptors were sampled from a human donor who had recovered from COVID-19.

This clonotype was recorded a few times. The CDR3: CSAPLNYEQYF. CDR3 bases: TGCAGTGCTCCTCTAAACTACGAGCAGTACTTC. The chain uses TRBV20-1 and TRBJ2-7, with no clear D. V was clipped by 5 bases and J by 3 bases, with 8 bases between them. This CDR3 region has 11 residues. The germline V gene encodes CDR1 DFQATT and CDR2 SNEGSKA (reference sequence).

The chain combines TRBV5-1 with TRBJ2-2; either TRBD1 or TRBD2 may fit D (5 bases each). Germline CDR1 and CDR2: SGHRS and YFSETQ. The CDR3 is 14 residues long. Trimming pared 2 bases from V and 11 bases from J, leaving 16 bases between. CDR3 nucleotides: TGCGCCAGCAGCTTCAGATCACAAGGGGACGAGCTGTTTTTT. Protein: CASSFRSQGDELFF. Together with reference TRBV5-1 and TRBJ2-2, the CDR3 gives the full variable domain: KAGVTQTPRYLIKTRGQQVTLSCSPISGHRSVSWYQQTPGQGLQFLFEYFSETQRNKGNFPGRFSGRQFSNSRSEMNVSTLELGDSALYLCASSFRSQGDELFFGEGSRLTVL.

V usage is TRBV12-3 or TRBV12-4 and J usage is TRBJ1-2; no definite D call. This CDR3 has 14 residues. Trimming took off 4 bases at V and 0 bases at J, with 9 bases between the two ends. The CDR3 DNA sequence: TGTGCCAGCAGTTCAGGAGCTCCTAACTATGGCTACACCTTC. Its protein product is CASSSGAPNYGYTF.

This chain connects TRBV30 to TRBJ1-2; D remains unclear. CDR1 is GTSNPN, CDR2 SVGIG, per germline (reference sequence). The CDR3 length is 13 residues. The V end lost 7 bases, the J end lost 6 bases, and 18 bases lay between the germline ends. CDR3 in amino acids: CAYTPETHDGYTF. As DNA, the CDR3 is TGTGCCTATACCCCTGAGACCCATGATGGCTACACCTTC.

This clonotype was seen more than once but under ten times. The chain joins TRBV6-5 to TRBJ1-5, with D uncertain. Germline V gene sequence: CDR1 MNHEY, CDR2 SVGAGI. The CDR3 loop spans 15 amino acids. V was cut by 2 bases and J by 2 bases, with 10 bases left in between. CDR3 DNA: TGTGCCAGCAGTTACGGGGATGGGGGCAATCAGCCCCAGCATTTT. Translated, it gives CASSYGDGGNQPQHF.

The chain joins TRBV7-2 to TRBJ1-6; a possible D gene is TRBD1 (6 bases). V lost 2 bases and J lost 7, with 12 bases in between. This CDR3 has 15 residues. In germline, CDR1 is SGHTA, CDR2 FQGNSA. CDR3 DNA sequence: TGTGCCAGCAGCTTAACAGGGATGAAGAATTCACCCCTCCACTTT. It translates to CASSLTGMKNSPLHF. Full variable domain (rest looked up from reference TRBV7-2 and TRBJ1-6): GAGVSQSPSNKVTEKGKDVELRCDPISGHTALYWYRQSLGQGLEFLIYFQGNSAPDKSGLPSDRFSAERTGGSVSTLTIQRTQQEDSAVYLCASSLTGMKNSPLHFGNGTRLTVT.

V gene TRBV20-1 combines with J gene TRBJ2-3; TRBD2 aligns across 9 bases. Germline CDR1 is DFQATT and CDR2 is SNEGSKA (reference sequence). After removal of 3 bases from V and 3 bases from J, the junction contained 4 bases not matched to a gene. There are 14 residues in the CDR3. CDR3: CSASSGRGTDTQYF. CDR3 bases: TGCAGTGCTAGTAGCGGGAGAGGGACAGATACGCAGTATTTT.

This chain links TRBV6-1 with TRBJ2-5; 9 bases align to TRBD1. Per the germline V gene, CDR1 is MNHNS and CDR2 is SASEGT. V was pared by 4 bases and J by 8 bases, with 5 bases of the junction left unmatched. The CDR3 covers 13 residues. The chain's CDR3 is CASSGDRASTQYF. The CDR3 DNA reads as TGTGCCAGCAGTGGGGACAGGGCATCTACCCAGTACTTC.

The table lists this clonotype with a few counts. V and J are TRBV20-1 and TRBJ1-5; D is possibly TRBD1 (5 bases). Per the germline V gene, CDR1 is DFQATT and CDR2 is SNEGSKA (reference sequence). The germline V and J ends were trimmed by 7 bases and 3 bases, with 10 bases remaining between them. The CDR3 totals 12 residues. CDR3 nucleotides: TGCAGTGTGCGGGGACCCAATCAGCCCCAGCATTTT. Translation: CSVRGPNQPQHF.

This clonotype was recorded once. The chain is built from TRBV5-1 and TRBJ2-7; 8 nucleotides line up with TRBD2. The J call may be faulty, since TRBJ2-5 better matches the DNA end. This CDR3 is 14 amino acids long. Germline V gene data show CDR1 as SGHRS and CDR2 as YFSETQ. CDR3 region: CASSLSGRQETQYF. CDR3 nucleotides: TGCGCCAGCAGCTTAAGCGGGAGACAAGAGACCCAGTACTTC.

This clonotype was detected once. The rearrangement links TRBV7-6 to TRBJ2-7; possibly TRBD1 for D (5 bases). Trimming cost V 3 bases and J 4 bases, with 13 bases left between them. The CDR3 consists of 14 residues. Germline V gene sequence: CDR1 SGHVS, CDR2 FNYEAQ. CDR3 loop: CASSLSGRDYEQYF. The CDR3 DNA follows: TGTGCCAGCAGCTTGTCAGGCAGGGATTACGAGCAGTACTTC.

This clonotype was picked up a small number of times. The chain links TRBV2 to TRBJ2-1; 7 positions agree with TRBD2. Per germline, CDR1 SNHLY and CDR2 FYNNEI. The V gene end was trimmed by 11 bases and the J gene end by 2 bases; junction bases not matched to a gene: 9. The CDR3 is 14 residues long. The chain's CDR3 is CAVQRGGPYNEQFF. CDR3 DNA: TGTGCCGTTCAGCGGGGAGGCCCCTACAATGAGCAGTTCTTC. The complete variable domain, with remaining parts taken from reference TRBV2 and TRBJ2-1, reads EPEVTQTPSHQVTQMGQEVILRCVPISNHLYFYWYRQILGQKVEFLVSFYNNEISEKSEIFDDQFSVERPDGSNFTLKIRSTKLEDSAMYFCAVQRGGPYNEQFFGPGTRLTVL.

This clonotype has a single count. The germline gene is not matched at one end of the junction; a read error may be the cause. The chain recombines TRBV6-1 with TRBJ2-2; a possible D gene is TRBD1 (6 bases). This CDR3 has 16 residues. CDR1 and CDR2 (germline): MNHNS, SASEGT. The CDR3 loop reads CAGSEETGANTGELFF. The CDR3 DNA reads as TGTGCCGGCAGCGAGGAGACAGGCGCGAACACCGGGGAGCTGTTTTTT.